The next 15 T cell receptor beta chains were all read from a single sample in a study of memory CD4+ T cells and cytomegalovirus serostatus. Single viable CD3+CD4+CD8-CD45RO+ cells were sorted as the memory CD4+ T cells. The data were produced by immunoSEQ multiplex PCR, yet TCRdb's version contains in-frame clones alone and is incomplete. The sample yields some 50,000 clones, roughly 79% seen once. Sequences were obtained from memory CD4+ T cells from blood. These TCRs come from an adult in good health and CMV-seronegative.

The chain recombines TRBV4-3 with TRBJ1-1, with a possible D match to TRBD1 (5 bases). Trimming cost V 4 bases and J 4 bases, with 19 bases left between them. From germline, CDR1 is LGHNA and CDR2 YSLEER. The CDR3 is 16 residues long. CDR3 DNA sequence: TGCGCCAGCAGCCGGCGCGCGGAGGGGCTGGGCACTGAAGCTTTCTTT. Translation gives CASSRRAEGLGTEAFF.

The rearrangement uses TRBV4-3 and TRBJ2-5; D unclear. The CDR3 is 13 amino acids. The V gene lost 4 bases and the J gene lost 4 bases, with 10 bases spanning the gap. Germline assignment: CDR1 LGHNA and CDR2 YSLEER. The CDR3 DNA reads TGCGCCAGCAGCCCTCAGATGGCAGAGACCCAGTACTTC. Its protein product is CASSPQMAETQYF.

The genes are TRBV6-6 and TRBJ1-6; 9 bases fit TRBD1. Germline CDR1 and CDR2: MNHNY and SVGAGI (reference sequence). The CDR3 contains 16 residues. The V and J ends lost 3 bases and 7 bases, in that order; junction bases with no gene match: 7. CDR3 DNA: TGTGCCAGCAGTTATACCACCGGGACAGGGAATTCACCCCTCCACTTT. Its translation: CASSYTTGTGNSPLHF.

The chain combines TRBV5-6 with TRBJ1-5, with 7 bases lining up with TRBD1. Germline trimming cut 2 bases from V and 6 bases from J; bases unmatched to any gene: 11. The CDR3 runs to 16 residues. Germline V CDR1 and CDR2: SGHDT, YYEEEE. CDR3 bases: TGTGCCAGCAGCTTCACACAGGGGCCACCTAGTCAGCCCCAGCATTTT. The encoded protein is CASSFTQGPPSQPQHF. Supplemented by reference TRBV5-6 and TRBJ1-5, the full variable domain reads DAGVTQSPTHLIKTRGQQVTLRCSPKSGHDTVSWYQQALGQGPQFIFQYYEEEERQRGNFPDRFSGHQFPNYSSELNVNALLLGDSALYLCASSFTQGPPSQPQHFGDGTRLSIL.

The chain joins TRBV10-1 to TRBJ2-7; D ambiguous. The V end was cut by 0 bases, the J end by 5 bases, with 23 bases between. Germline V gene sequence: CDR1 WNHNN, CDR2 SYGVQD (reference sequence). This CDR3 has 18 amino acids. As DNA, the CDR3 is TGCGCCAGCAGTGAGTCCTCCCTGGGCCTGCGGATAGTCAACGAGCAGTACTTC. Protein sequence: CASSESSLGLRIVNEQYF.

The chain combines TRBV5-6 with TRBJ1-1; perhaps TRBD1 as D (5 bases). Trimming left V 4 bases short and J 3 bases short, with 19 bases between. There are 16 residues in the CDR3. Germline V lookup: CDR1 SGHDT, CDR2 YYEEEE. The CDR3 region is CASSVPKLGVDTEAFF. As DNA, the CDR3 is TGTGCCAGCAGCGTGCCCAAATTAGGGGTCGACACTGAAGCTTTCTTT.

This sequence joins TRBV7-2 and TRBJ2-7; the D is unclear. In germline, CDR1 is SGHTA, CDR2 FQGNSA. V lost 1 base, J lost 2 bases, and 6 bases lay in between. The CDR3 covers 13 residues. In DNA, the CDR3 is TGTGCCAGCAGCTTAGTTAGTACCTACGAGCAGTACTTC. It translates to CASSLVSTYEQYF.

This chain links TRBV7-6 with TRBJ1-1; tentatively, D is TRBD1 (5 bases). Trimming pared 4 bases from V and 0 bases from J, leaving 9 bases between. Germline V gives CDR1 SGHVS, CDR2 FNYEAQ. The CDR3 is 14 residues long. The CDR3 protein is CASSSDIMNTEAFF. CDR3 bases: TGTGCCAGCAGCTCGGACATAATGAACACTGAAGCTTTCTTT.

The DNA of the CDR3 is TGTGCCAGCAGCGTAGGGACAGGTCAAGAGACCCAGTACTTC. Translating it yields CASSVGTGQETQYF. The chain uses TRBV9 and TRBJ2-5; 7 positions agree with TRBD1. In germline, CDR1 is SGDLS, CDR2 YYNGEE. This CDR3 has 14 amino acids. The ends lost 0 bases at V and 2 bases at J; junction bases unmatched: 1.

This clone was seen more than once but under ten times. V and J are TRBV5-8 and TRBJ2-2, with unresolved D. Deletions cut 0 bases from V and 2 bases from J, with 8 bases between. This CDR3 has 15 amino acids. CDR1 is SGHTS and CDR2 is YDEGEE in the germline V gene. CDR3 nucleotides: TGTGCCAGCAGCTTGGTGACTCTAAACACCGGGGAGCTGTTTTTT. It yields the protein CASSLVTLNTGELFF. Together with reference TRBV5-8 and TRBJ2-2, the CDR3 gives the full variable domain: EAGVTQSPTHLIKTRGQQATLRCSPISGHTSVYWYQQALGLGLQFLLWYDEGEERNRGNFPPRFSGRQFPNYSSELNVNALELEDSALYLCASSLVTLNTGELFFGEGSRLTVL.

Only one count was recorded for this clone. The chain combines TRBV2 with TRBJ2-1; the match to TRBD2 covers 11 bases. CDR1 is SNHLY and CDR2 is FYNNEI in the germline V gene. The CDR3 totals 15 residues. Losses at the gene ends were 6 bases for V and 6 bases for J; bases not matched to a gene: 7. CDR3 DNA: TGTGCCAGCAGCGCCGGGACTAGCGGCCTCAATGAGCAGTTCTTC. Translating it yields CASSAGTSGLNEQFF.

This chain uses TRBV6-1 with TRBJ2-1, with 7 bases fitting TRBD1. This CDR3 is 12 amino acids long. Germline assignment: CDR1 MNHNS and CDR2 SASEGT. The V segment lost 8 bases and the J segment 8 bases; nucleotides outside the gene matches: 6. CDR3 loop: CASARGGYEQFF. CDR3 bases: TGTGCCAGCGCACGAGGGGGCTATGAGCAGTTCTTC.

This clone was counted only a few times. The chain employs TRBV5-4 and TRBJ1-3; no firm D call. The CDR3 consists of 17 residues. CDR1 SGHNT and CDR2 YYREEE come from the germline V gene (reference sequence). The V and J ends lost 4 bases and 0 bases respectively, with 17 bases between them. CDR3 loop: CASSKTADYYSGNTIYF. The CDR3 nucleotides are TGTGCCAGCAGCAAAACGGCAGATTACTACTCTGGAAACACCATATATTTT.

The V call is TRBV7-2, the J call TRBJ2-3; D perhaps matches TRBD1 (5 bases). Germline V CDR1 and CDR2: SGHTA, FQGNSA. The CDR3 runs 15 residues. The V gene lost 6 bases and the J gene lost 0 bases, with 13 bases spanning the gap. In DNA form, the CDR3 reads TGTGCCAGCAGAAGACAGATTGCCAGCACAGATACGCAGTATTTT. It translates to CASRRQIASTDTQYF.

This CDR3 is CASRAGAWDSEAFF. In DNA form, the CDR3 reads TGTGCCAGCAGAGCAGGGGCATGGGACAGTGAAGCTTTCTTT. The chain combines TRBV6-1 with TRBJ1-1; 7 nucleotides align to TRBD1. Trimming cost V 6 bases and J 7 bases; bases outside gene matches: 11. CDR1 is MNHNS, CDR2 SASEGT, per germline. The CDR3 is made up of 14 amino acids.